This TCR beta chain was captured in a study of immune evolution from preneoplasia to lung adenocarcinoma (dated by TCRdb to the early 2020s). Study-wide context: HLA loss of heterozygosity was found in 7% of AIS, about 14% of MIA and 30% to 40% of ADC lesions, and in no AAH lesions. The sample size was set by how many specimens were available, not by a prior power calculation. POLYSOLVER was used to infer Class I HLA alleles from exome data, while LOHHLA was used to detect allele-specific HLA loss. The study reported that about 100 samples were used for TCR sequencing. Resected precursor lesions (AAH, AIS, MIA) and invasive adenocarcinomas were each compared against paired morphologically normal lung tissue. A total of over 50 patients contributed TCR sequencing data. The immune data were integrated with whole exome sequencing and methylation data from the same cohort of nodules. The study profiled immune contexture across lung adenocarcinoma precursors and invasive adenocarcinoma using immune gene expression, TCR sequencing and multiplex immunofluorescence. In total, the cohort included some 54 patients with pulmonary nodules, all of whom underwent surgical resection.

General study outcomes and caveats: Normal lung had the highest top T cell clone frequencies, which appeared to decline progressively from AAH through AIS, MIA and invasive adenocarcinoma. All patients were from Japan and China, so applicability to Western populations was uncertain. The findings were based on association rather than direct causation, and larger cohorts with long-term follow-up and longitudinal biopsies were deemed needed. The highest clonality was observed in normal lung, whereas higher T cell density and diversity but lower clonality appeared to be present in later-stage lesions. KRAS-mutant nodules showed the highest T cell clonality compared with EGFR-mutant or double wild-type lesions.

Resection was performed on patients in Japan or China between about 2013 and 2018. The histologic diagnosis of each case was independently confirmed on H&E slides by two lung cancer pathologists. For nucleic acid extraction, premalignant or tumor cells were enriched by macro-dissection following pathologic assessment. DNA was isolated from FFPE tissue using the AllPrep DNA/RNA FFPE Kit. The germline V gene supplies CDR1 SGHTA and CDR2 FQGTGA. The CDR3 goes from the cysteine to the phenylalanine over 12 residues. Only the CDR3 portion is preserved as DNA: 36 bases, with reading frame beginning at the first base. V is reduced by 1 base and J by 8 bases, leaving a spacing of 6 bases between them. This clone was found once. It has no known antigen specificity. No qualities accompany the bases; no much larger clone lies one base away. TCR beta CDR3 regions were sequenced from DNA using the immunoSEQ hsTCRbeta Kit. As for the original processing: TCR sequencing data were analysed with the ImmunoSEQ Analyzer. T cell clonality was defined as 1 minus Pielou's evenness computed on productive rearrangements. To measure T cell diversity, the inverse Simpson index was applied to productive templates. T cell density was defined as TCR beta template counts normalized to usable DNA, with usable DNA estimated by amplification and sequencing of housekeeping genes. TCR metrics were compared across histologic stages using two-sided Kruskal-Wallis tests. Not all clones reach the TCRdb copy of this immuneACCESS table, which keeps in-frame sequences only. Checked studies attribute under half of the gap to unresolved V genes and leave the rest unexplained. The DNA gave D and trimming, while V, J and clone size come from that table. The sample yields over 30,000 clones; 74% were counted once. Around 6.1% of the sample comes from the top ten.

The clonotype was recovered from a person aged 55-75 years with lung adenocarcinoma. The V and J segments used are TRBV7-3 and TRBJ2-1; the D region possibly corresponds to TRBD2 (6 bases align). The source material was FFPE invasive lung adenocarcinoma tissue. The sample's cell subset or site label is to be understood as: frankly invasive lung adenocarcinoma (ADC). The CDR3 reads CASSLRGDEQFF. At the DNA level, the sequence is TGTGCCAGCAGCTTAAGGGGGGATGAGCAGTTCTTC.